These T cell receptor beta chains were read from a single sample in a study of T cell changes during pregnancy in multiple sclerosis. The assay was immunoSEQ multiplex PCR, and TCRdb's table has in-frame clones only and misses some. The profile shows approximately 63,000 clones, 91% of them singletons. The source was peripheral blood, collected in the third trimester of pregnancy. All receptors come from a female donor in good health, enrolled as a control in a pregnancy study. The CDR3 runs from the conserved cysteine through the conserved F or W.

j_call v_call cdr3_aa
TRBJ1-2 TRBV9 CASSVAGGRYDYGYTF
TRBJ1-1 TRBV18 CASSRTGGQMNTEAFF
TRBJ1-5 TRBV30 CAWSVQDGTASQPQHF
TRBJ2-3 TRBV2 CASSEGPGLAGGTDTQYF
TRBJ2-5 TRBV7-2 CASSLDRTGGETQYF
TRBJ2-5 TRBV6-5 CASSSAGSQETQYF
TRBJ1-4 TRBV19 CASQGGAVEKLFF
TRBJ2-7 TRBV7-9 CASKLGGSREQYF
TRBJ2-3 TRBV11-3 CASTAGDTDTQYF
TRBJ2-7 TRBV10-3 CAMGKTVQPYEQYF
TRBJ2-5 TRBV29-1 CSVVPAIETQYF
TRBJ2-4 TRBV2 CASRERDGRGKNIQYF
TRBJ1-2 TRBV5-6 CASSFGQSSDGYTF
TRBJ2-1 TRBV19 CASSIDFTGNEQFF
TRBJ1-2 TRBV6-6 CASSSPGTGATTGYTF
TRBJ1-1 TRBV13 CASSPKTGGWVTEAFF
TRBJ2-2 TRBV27 CASSLSPGDTGELFF
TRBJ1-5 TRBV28 CASSSRQGARQPQHF
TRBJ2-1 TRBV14 CASSPPGELYNEQFF
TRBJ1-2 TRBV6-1 CASSERGTNYGYTF
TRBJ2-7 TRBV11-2 CASSLESGAGEQYF
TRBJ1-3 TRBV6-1 CASSRLGREDTIYF
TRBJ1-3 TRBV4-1 CASSHPGRDRHTIYF
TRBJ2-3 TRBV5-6 CASSLGQGADTQYF
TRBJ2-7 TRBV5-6 CASTRTGNSYEQYF
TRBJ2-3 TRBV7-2 CASSLASGSGTDTQYF
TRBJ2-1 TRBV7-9 CASSFHGQGGEQFF
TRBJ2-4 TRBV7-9 CASSWGTSGGAIQYF
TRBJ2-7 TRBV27 CASSSRGGTYEQYF
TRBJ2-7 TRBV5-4 CASSYRTATSSYEQYF
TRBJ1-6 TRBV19 CASNPGQVGSPLHF
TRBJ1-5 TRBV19 CASTGGQGIRQPQHF
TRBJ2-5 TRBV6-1 CASASGEYQETQYF
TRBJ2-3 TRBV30 CAWSVRSRDTQYF
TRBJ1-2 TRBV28 CASREAGRSYGYTF
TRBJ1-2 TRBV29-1 CSVGQAGGYTF
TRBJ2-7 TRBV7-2 CASSEGLAGTYEQYF
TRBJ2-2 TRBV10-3 CATGGTGELFF
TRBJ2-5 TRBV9 CASSVEGRTVQETQYF
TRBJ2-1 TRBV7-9 CASSLRSARSTYNEQFF
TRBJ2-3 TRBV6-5 CASSRGGADTQYF
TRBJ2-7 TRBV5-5 CASRHGGLAGEYEQYF
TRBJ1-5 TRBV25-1 CASRGGAGYQPQHF
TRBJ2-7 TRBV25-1 CASSAAGGTSDEQYF
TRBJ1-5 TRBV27 CASSLVGGYSNQPQHF
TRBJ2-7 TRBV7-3 CASSPSGGSYEQYF
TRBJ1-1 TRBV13 CASSLFPGDGTEAFF
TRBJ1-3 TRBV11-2 CASSTSQGNTIYF
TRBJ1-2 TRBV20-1 CSASNVYGYTF
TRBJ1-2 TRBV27 CASSLTGANYGYTF
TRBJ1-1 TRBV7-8 CASSLLSRGTEAFF
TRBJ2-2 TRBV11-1 CASSRGLAGVAGELFF
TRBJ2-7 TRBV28 CASSAGGVGTEVYEQYF
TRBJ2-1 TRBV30 CAWSRGERGISSYNEQFF
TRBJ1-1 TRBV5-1 CASMAGGPNTEAFF